This record concerns one T cell receptor beta chain sequence. Authors' data handling: The authors estimated nucleated cell counts from reference gene primer amplification. Data came from immunoSEQ multiplex PCR; TCRdb stores just in-frame clones and leaves some out. V and J calls and clone size are given by that table; D and trimming were obtained from the DNA. The data show 500,000 to 600,000 clones, roughly 91% seen once. The germline V gene encodes CDR1 LGHNA and CDR2 YNFKEQ. The CDR3 covers 15 residues. V lost 0 bases and J lost 0, with 6 bases in between. This sample was included in a study of blood T cell repertoires in COVID-19. Overall study: Italy, Spain and the United States were the sources of the convalescent and acute COVID-19 samples.

Patients in Seattle were enrolled during active infection, then followed longitudinally. The V and J genes are TRBV4-2 and TRBJ1-5; D gene unclear. Material for sequencing was peripheral blood. This TCR derives from a woman aged 50 to 60 with COVID-19, enrolled during active disease. The CDR3 sequence: CASSQDRNSNQPQHF. The CDR3, as DNA: TGTGCCAGCAGCCAAGACAGAAATAGCAATCAGCCCCAGCATTTT.